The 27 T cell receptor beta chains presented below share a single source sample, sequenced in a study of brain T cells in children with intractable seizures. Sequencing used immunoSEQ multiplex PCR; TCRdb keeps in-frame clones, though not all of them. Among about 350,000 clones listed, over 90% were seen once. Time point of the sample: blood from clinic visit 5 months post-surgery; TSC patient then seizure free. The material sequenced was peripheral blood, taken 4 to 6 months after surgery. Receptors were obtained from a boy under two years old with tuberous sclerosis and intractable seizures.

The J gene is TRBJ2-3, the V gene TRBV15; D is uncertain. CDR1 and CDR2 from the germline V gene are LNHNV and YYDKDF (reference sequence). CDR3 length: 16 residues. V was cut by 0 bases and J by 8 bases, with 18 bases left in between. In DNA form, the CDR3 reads TGTGCCACCAGCAGAGATTCCGCACGTGGAGTCAGTACGCAGTATTTT. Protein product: CATSRDSARGVSTQYF.

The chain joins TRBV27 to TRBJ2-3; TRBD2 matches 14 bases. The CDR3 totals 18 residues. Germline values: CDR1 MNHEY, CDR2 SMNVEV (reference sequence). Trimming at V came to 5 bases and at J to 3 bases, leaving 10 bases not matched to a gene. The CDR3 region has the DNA TGTGCCAGCAGTAGCATGGGACTAGCGGGGGAGTGGACAGATACGCAGTATTTT. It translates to CASSSMGLAGEWTDTQYF.

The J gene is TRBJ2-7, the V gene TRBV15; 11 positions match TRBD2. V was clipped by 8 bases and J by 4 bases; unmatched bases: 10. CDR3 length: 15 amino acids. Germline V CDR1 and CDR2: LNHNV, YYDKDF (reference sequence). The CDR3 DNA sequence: TGTGCCACCTCCACGTCTAGCGGGGGGAGGTACGAGCAGTACTTC. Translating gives CATSTSSGGRYEQYF.

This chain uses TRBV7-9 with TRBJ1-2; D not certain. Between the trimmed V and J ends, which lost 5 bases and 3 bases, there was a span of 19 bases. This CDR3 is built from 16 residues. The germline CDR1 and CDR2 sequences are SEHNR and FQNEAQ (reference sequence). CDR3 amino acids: CASSPQPTKADYGYTF. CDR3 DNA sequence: TGTGCCAGCAGCCCACAACCGACAAAGGCGGACTATGGCTACACCTTC.

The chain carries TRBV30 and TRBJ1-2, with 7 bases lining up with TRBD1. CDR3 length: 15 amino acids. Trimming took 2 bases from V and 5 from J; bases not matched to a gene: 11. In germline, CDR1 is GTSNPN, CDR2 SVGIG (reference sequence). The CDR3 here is CAWSKWEGAEYGYTF. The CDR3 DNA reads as TGTGCCTGGAGTAAGTGGGAGGGGGCAGAGTATGGCTACACCTTC.

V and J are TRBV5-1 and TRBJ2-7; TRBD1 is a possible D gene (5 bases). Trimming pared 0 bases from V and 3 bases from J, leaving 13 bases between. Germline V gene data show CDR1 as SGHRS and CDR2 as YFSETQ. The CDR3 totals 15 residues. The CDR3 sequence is CASSLVPGQFYEQYF. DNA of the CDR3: TGCGCCAGCAGCTTGGTCCCCGGACAATTCTACGAGCAGTACTTC.

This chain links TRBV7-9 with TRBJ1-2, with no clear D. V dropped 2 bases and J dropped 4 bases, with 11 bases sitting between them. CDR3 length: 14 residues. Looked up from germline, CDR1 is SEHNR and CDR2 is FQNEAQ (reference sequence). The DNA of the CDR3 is TGTGCCAGCAGCTTAAGGGAAGGTACCTATGGCTACACCTTC. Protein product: CASSLREGTYGYTF. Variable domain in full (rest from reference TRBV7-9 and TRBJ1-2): DTGVSQNPRHKITKRGQNVTFRCDPISEHNRLYWYRQTLGQGPEFLTYFQNEAQLEKSRLLSDRFSAERPKGSFSTLEIQRTEQGDSAMYLCASSLREGTYGYTFGSGTRLTVV.

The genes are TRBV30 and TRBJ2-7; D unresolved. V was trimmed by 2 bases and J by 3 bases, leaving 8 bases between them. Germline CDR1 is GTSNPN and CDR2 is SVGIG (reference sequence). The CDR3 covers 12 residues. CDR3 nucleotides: TGTGCCTGGAGTCCCTATTTCTACGAGCAGTACTTC. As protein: CAWSPYFYEQYF.

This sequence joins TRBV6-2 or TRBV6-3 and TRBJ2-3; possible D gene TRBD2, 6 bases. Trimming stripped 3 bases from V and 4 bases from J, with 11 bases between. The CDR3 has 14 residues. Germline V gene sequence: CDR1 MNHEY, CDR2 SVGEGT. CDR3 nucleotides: TGTGCCAGCAGTTATACGGGAGAGGCAGATACGCAGTATTTT. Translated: CASSYTGEADTQYF.

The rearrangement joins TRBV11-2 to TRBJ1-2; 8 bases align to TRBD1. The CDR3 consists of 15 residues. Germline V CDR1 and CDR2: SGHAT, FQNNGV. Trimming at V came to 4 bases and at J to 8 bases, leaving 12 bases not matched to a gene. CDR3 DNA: TGTGCCAGCAGCTCCCCACACAGGGGGAGGGAAGGCTACACCTTC. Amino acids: CASSSPHRGREGYTF.

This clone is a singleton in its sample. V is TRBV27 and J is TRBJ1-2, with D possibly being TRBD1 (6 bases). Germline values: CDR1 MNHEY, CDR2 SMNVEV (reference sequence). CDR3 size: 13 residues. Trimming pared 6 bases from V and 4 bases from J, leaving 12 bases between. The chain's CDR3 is CASSRGQFYGYTF. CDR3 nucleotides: TGTGCCAGCAGCCGAGGACAGTTCTATGGCTACACCTTC.

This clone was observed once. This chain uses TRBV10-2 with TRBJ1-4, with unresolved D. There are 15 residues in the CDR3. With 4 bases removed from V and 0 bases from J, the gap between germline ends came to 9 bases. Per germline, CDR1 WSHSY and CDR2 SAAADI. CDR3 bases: TGCGCCAGCAGTGTCGGAATTGCAACTAATGAAAAACTGTTTTTT. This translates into CASSVGIATNEKLFF.

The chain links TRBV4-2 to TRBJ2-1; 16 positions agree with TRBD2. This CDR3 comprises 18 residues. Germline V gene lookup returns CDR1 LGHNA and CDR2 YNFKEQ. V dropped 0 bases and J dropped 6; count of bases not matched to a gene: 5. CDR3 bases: TGTGCCAGCAGCCAAGATGGGACTAGCGGGAGGGTAGGCAATGAGCAGTTCTTC. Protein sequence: CASSQDGTSGRVGNEQFF.

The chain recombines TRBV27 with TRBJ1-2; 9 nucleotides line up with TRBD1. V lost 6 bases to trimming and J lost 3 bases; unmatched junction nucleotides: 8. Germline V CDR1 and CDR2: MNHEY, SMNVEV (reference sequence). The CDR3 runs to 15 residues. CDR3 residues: CASRPNRGQYYGYTF. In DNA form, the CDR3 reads TGTGCCAGCAGACCCAACAGGGGGCAATACTATGGCTACACCTTC.

This chain's CDR3 is CASSEGGEGNTIYF. CDR3 coding DNA: TGTGCCAGCAGCGAGGGGGGGGAAGGAAACACCATATATTTT. The chain combines TRBV9 with TRBJ1-3; maybe TRBD1 (6 bases). CDR1 is SGDLS and CDR2 is YYNGEE in the germline V gene. V was cut by 3 bases and J by 4 bases, with 11 bases left in between. The CDR3 has 14 amino acids.

This chain's CDR3 is CASSDFRLGFMTGNTIYF. The CDR3 DNA sequence: TGTGCCAGCAGTGACTTTCGGTTAGGATTTATGACTGGAAACACCATATATTTT. This chain joins TRBV6-4 and TRBJ1-3, with D hard to call. Germline V gene sequence: CDR1 MRHNA, CDR2 SNTAGT. The CDR3 runs 18 residues. Between the trimmed V and J ends, which lost 1 base and 2 bases, there was a span of 18 bases.

CDR3 loop: CASSNRDLSGATQYF. CDR3 DNA: TGTGCCAGCAGCAACAGGGACCTAAGCGGAGCGACCCAGTACTTC. The chain employs TRBV6-5 and TRBJ2-5; D is perhaps TRBD1 (6 bases). The V end lost 6 bases, the J end lost 7 bases, and 21 bases lay between the germline ends. Germline-derived CDR1 and CDR2 are MNHEY and SVGAGI. This CDR3 has 15 amino acids.

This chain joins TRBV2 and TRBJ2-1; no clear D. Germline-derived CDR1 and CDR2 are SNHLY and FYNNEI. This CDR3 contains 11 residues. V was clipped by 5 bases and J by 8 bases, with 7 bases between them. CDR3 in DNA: TGTGCCAGCAGTAACGGAGATGAGCAGTTCTTC. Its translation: CASSNGDEQFF. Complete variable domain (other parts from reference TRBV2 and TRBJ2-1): EPEVTQTPSHQVTQMGQEVILRCVPISNHLYFYWYRQILGQKVEFLVSFYNNEISEKSEIFDDQFSVERPDGSNFTLKIRSTKLEDSAMYFCASSNGDEQFFGPGTRLTVL.

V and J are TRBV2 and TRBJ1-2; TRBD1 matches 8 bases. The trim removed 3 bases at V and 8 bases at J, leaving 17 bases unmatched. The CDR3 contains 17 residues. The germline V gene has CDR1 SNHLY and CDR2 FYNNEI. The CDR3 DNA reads TGTGCCAGCAGTGAGGAGCCGGGACAGGTGGCAAGAAGGGGCTACACCTTC. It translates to CASSEEPGQVARRGYTF.

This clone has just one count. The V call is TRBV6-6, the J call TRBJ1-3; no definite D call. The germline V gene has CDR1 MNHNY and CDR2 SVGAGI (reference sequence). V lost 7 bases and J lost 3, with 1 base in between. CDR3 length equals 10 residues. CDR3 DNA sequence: TGTGCCAGCAATGGAAACACCATATATTTT. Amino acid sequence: CASNGNTIYF.

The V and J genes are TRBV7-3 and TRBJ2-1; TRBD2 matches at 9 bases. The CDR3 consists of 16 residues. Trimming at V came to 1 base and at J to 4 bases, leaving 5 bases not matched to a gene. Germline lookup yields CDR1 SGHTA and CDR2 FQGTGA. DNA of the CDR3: TGTGCCAGCAGCTTAAGTGGGACTAGCCTTTACAATGAGCAGTTCTTC. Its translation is CASSLSGTSLYNEQFF.

CDR3 nucleotide sequence: TGTGCCAGCAGCTTGCCGCTGCGGGCTGAAGCTTTCTTT. This translates into CASSLPLRAEAFF. This chain links TRBV7-2 with TRBJ1-1; unclear D gene. The germline V and J ends were trimmed by 3 bases and 6 bases, with 11 bases remaining between them. From germline, CDR1 is SGHTA and CDR2 FQGNSA. The CDR3 length is 13 residues.

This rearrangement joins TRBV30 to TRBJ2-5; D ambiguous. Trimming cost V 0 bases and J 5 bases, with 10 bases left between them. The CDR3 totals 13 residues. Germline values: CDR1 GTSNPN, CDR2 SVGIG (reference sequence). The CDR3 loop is CAWSVNYRETQYF. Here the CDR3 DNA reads TGTGCCTGGAGTGTAAACTATAGGGAGACCCAGTACTTC.

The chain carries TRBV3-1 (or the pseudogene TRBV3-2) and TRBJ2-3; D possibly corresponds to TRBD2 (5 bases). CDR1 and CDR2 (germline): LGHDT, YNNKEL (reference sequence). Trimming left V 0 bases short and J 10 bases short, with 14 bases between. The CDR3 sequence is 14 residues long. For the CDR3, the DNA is TGTGCCAGCAGCCAAGAACCCTCTAGCCGTGCGCAGTATTTT. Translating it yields CASSQEPSSRAQYF.

In nucleotides, the CDR3 is TGTGCCAGCAGTGTGATGAACAGGGGACAAGGAAACACCATATATTTT. Translating gives CASSVMNRGQGNTIYF. The chain joins TRBV6-1 to TRBJ1-3, with TRBD1 matching 7 bases. V gave up 4 bases and J gave up 4 bases; unmatched junction bases: 10. The CDR3 length is 16 residues. The germline V gene has CDR1 MNHNS and CDR2 SASEGT.

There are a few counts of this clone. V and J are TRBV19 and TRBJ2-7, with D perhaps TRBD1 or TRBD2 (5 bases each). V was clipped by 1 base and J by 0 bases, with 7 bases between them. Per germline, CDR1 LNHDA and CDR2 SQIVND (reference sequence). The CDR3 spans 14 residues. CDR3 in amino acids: CASSIGGSSYEQYF. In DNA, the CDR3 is TGTGCCAGTAGTATAGGGGGGAGCTCCTACGAGCAGTACTTC.

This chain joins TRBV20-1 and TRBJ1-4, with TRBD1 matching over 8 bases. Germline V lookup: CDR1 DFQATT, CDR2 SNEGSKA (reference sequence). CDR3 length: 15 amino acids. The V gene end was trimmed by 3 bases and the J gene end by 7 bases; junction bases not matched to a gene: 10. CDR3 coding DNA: TGCAGTGCTAGTTTGCGACAGGGGTCGGTTGAAAAACTGTTTTTT. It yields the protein CSASLRQGSVEKLFF.